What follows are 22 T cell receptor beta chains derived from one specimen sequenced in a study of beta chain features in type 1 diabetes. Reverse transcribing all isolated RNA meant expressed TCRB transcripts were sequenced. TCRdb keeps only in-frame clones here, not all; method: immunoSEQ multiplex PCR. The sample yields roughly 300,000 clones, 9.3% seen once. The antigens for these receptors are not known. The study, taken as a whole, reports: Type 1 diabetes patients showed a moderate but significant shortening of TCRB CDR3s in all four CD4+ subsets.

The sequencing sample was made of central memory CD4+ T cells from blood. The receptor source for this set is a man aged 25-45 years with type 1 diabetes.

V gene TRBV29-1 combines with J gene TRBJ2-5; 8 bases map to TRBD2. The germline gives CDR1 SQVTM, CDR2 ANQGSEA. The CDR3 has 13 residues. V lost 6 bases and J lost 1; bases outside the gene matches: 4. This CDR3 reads CSVTGTSQETQYF. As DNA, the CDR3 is TGCAGCGTGACCGGGACTAGCCAAGAGACCCAGTACTTC.

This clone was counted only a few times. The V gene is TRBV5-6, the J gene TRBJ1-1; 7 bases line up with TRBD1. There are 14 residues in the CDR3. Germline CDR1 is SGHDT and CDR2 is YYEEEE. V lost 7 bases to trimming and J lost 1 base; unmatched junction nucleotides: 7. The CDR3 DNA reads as TGTGCCAGCGCCAGGGGACAGAGGAACACTGAAGCTTTCTTT. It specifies CASARGQRNTEAFF.

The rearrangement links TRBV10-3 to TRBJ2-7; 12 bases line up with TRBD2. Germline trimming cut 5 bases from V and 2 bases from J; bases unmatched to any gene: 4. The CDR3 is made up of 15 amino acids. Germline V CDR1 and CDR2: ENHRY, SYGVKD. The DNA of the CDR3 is TGTGCCATCAGTCCGACTAGCGGGGGTCCCTACGAGCAGTACTTC. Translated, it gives CAISPTSGGPYEQYF.

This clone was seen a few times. The CDR3 spells CASSPRQGRQVGYTF. The DNA for the CDR3 is TGTGCCAGCAGTCCAAGACAGGGGAGGCAAGTAGGCTACACCTTC. The rearrangement joins TRBV27 to TRBJ1-2; TRBD1 agrees at 8 bases. The V gene's germline CDR1 is MNHEY and CDR2 SMNVEV (reference sequence). The trim removed 5 bases at V and 8 bases at J, leaving 13 bases unmatched. The CDR3 runs 15 residues.

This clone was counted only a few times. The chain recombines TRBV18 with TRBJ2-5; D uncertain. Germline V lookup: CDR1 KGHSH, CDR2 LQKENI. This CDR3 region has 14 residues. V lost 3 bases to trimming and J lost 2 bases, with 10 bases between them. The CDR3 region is CASSPSMDQETQYF. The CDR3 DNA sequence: TGTGCCAGCTCACCGTCAATGGATCAAGAGACCCAGTACTTC.

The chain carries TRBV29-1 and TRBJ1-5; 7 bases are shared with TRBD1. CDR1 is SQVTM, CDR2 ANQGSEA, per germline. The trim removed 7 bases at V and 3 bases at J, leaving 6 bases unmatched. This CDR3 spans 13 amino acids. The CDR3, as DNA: TGCAGCGCCGCGGACAGGTACAATCAGCCCCAGCATTTT. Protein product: CSAADRYNQPQHF.

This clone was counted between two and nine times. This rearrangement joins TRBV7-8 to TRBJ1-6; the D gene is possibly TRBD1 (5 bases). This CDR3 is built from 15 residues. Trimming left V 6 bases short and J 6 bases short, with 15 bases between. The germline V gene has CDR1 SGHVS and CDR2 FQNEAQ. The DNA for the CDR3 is TGTGCCAGCAGGCGCGGGGACCCCCTTAATTCACCCCTCCACTTT. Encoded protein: CASRRGDPLNSPLHF.

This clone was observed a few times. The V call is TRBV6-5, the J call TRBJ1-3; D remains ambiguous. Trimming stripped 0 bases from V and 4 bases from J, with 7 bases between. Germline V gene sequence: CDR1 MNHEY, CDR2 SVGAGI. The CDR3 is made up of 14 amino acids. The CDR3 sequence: CASSYSTVGNTIYF. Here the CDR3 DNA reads TGTGCCAGCAGTTACTCAACAGTCGGAAACACCATATATTTT.

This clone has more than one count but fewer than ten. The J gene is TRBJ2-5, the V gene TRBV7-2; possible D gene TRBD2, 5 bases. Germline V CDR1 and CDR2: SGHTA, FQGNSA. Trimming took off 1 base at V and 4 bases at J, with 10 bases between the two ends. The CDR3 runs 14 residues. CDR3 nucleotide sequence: TGTGCCAGCAGCTTAGTAGCGCCGCGAGAGACCCAGTACTTC. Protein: CASSLVAPRETQYF.

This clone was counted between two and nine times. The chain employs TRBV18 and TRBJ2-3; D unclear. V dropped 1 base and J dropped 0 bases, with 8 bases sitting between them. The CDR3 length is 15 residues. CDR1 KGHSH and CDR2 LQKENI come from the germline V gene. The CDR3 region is CASSPLGDSTDTQYF. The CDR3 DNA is TGTGCCAGCTCACCACTGGGCGATAGCACAGATACGCAGTATTTT.

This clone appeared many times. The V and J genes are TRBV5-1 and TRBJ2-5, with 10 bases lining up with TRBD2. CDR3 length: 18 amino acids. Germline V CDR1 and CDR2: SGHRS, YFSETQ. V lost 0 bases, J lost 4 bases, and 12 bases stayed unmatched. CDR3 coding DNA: TGCGCCAGCAGCTTGGCTCGGCGTCTAGCGGGAGAGGGAGAGACCCAGTACTTC. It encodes CASSLARRLAGEGETQYF.

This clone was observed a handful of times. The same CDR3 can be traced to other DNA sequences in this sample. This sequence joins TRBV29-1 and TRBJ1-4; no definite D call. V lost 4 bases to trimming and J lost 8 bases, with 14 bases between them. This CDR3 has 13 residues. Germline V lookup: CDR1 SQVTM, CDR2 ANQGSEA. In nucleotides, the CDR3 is TGCAGCGTTGCAAGGCTCTTTGGCGAAAAACTGTTTTTT. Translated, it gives CSVARLFGEKLFF.

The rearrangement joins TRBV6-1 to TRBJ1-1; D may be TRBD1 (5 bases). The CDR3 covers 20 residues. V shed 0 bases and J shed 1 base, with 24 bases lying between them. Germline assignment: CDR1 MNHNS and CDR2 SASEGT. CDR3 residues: CASSEALSGQVPIANTEAFF. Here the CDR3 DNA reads TGTGCCAGCAGTGAAGCGCTGTCCGGACAAGTCCCTATTGCGAACACTGAAGCTTTCTTT.

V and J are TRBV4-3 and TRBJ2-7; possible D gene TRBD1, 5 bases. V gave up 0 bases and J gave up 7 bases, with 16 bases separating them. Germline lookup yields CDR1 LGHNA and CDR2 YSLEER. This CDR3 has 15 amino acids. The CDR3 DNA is TGCGCCAGCAGCCAAGAATGGCAGGGAACACGAGAGCAGTACTTC. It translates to CASSQEWQGTREQYF.

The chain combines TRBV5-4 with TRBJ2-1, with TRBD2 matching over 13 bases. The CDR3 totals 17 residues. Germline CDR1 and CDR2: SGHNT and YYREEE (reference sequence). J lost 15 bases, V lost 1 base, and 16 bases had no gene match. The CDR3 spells CASSLPTTSGGAYEVFF. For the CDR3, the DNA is TGTGCCAGCAGCTTGCCCACAACTAGCGGGGGGGCGTACGAGGTGTTCTTC.

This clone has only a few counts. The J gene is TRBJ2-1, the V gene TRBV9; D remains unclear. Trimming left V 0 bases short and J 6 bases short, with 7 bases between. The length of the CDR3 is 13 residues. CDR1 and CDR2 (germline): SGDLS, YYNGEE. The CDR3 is CASSVAAGNEQFF. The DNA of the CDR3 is TGTGCCAGCAGCGTAGCTGCAGGCAATGAGCAGTTCTTC.

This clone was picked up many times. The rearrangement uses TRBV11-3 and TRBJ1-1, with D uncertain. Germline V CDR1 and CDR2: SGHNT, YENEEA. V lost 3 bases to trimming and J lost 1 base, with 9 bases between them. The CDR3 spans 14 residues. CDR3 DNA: TGTGCCAGCAGCTTCGCGGGCGGGAACACTGAAGCTTTCTTT. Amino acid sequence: CASSFAGGNTEAFF. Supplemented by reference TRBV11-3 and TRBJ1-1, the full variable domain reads EAGVVQSPRYKIIEKKQPVAFWCNPISGHNTLYWYLQNLGQGPELLIRYENEEAVDDSQLPKDRFSAERLKGVDSTLKIQPAELGDSAVYLCASSFAGGNTEAFFGQGTRLTVV.

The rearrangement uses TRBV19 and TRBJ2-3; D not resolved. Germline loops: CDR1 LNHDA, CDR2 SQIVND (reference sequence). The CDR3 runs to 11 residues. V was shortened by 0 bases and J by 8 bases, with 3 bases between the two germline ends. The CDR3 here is CASSIERTQYF. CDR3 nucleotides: TGTGCCAGTAGTATAGAACGTACGCAGTATTTT.

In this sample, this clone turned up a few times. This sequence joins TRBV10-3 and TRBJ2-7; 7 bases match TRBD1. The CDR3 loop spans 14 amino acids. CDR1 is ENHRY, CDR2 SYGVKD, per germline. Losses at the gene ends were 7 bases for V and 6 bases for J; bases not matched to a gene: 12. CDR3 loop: CAIMGDRGITEQYF. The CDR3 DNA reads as TGTGCCATCATGGGGGACAGAGGGATTACCGAGCAGTACTTC.

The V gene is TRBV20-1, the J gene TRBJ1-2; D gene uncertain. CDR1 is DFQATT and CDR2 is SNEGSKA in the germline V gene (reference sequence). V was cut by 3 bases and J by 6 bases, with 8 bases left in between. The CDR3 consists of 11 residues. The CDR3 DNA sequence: TGCAGTGCTAGTACGCAGGATGGCTACACCTTC. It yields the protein CSASTQDGYTF.

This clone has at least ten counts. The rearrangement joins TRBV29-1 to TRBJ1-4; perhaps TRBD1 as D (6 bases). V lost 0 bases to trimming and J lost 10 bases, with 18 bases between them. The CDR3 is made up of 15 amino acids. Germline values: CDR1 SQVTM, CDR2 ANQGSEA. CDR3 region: CSVEDRQGLYGKLFF. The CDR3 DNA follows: TGCAGCGTTGAAGATCGGCAGGGGCTCTACGGAAAACTGTTTTTT.

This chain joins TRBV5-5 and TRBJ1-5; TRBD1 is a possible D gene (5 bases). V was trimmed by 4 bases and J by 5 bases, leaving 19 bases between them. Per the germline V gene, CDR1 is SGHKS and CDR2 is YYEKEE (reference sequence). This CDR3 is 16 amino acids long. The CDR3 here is CASSPTSGRGDQPQHF. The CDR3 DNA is TGTGCCAGCAGCCCGACAAGCGGGAGGGGCGATCAGCCCCAGCATTTT. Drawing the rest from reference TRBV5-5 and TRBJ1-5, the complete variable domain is DAGVTQSPTHLIKTRGQQVTLRCSPISGHKSVSWYQQVLGQGPQFIFQYYEKEERGRGNFPDRFSARQFPNYSSELNVNALLLGDSALYLCASSPTSGRGDQPQHFGDGTRLSIL.